This T cell receptor (beta chain) is from a study of long-term antiretroviral therapy in people with HIV. Two or more post-ART PBMC samples, plus at least one pre-ART sample, were available for each donor. General study results and limits: Clonal expansions arising prior to ART prevailed in the repertoire at every time point. Specimen acquisition occurred between the mid-2000s and the late 2010s, potentially under older ART regimens.

CDR1 and CDR2 from the germline V gene are SEHNR and FQNEAQ (reference sequence). This CDR3 has 12 residues. Trimming cost V 4 bases and J 8 bases, with 11 bases left between them. Investigators performed immunoSEQ version v3.0 at survey level. The table came from immunoSEQ multiplex PCR; TCRdb's copy has only in-frame clones and leaves some out. The sample contains about 32,000 clones, almost 85% of which appear only once. This clone has a handful of counts. The target antigen is unknown. The sample in question was unsorted PBMCs, obtained about 3.3 years after starting antiretroviral therapy. This chain joins TRBV7-9 and TRBJ1-2; maybe TRBD1 (5 bases). The receptor's source is a man younger than 30 with HIV. CDR3 DNA: TGTGCCAGCAGCTCGGGGCCGGGCGGCTACACCTTC. Its translation is CASSSGPGGYTF. The variable domain in full, completed from reference TRBV7-9 and TRBJ1-2, reads DTGVSQNPRHKITKRGQNVTFRCDPISEHNRLYWYRQTLGQGPEFLTYFQNEAQLEKSRLLSDRFSAERPKGSFSTLEIQRTEQGDSAMYLCASSSGPGGYTFGSGTRLTVV.